The 26 T cell receptor beta chains in this list originate from one sample, sequenced in a study of spatial heterogeneity in lung cancer. A single record per CDR3 protein comes from TCRdb applying MiXCR to the 5' RACE reads. The profile shows roughly 120,000 distinct CDR3 sequences, 12% of them singletons. Time point noted: blood at routine non-recurrence follow-up after resection. The sequenced material consisted of unsorted whole RNA from tumor, nontumor lung or frozen PBMC. Sequences were derived from PBMCs, sampled at follow-up. These receptors originate from a male donor with early-stage non-small cell lung cancer.

The J gene is TRBJ2-1, the V gene TRBV5-6, with TRBD2 identical over 9 bases. CDR1 is SGHDT and CDR2 is YYEEEE in the germline V gene. There are 17 residues in the CDR3. Unmatched junction bases numbered 7, after V lost 3 bases and J lost 0 bases. The chain's CDR3 is CASSSPSGGSSYNEQFF. The CDR3 region has the DNA TGTGCCAGCAGCTCTCCCAGCGGGGGGAGCTCCTACAATGAGCAGTTCTTC.

The V and J genes are TRBV2 and TRBJ2-1; D perhaps matches TRBD1 (6 bases). CDR1 and CDR2 from the germline V gene are SNHLY and FYNNEI. Between the trimmed V and J ends, which lost 7 bases and 1 base, there was a span of 8 bases. This CDR3 is built from 13 residues. For the CDR3, the DNA is TGTGCCAGCAATCAGGGGTCCTACAATGAGCAGTTCTTC. This codes for CASNQGSYNEQFF.

This chain uses TRBV6-1 with TRBJ1-2, with a possible D match to TRBD1 (6 bases). The V end was cut by 5 bases, the J end by 8 bases, with 12 bases between. Germline lookup yields CDR1 MNHNS and CDR2 SASEGT. The CDR3 covers 12 residues. In nucleotides, the CDR3 is TGTGCCAGCAGTTACAGGGTCCCCGGCTACACCTTC. Residues: CASSYRVPGYTF.

The J gene is TRBJ1-1, the V gene TRBV29-1; D may be TRBD1 (5 bases). The CDR3 is made up of 13 amino acids. CDR1 and CDR2 (germline): SQVTM, ANQGSEA. With 4 bases removed from V and 1 base from J, the gap between germline ends came to 10 bases. CDR3 bases: TGCAGCGTTGTAAGACAGCCGAACACTGAAGCTTTCTTT. It codes for CSVVRQPNTEAFF.

The gene calls are TRBV5-1 and TRBJ1-2; no clear D. The ends were cut back, 0 bases at V and 4 bases at J, with 16 bases in the middle. The germline V gene encodes CDR1 SGHRS and CDR2 YFSETQ. The CDR3 totals 16 residues. The CDR3 sequence is CASSLESSESPYGYTF. CDR3 bases: TGCGCCAGCAGCTTGGAGTCGTCAGAGTCCCCCTATGGCTACACCTTC.

This clonotype occurred once. V gene TRBV5-1 combines with J gene TRBJ2-5; 11 bases map to TRBD2. The length of the CDR3 is 15 residues. The V and J ends lost 0 bases and 5 bases, in that order; junction bases with no gene match: 3. The germline CDR1 and CDR2 sequences are SGHRS and YFSETQ. The CDR3 region has the DNA TGCGCCAGCAGCTTGGTGGCTAGCGGGGGGGAGACCCAGTACTTC. Translating it yields CASSLVASGGETQYF.

This chain uses TRBV5-6 with TRBJ2-2; D is unresolved. The CDR3 loop spans 13 amino acids. The germline V and J ends were trimmed by 0 bases and 4 bases, with 4 bases remaining between them. Germline CDR1 reads SGHDT; CDR2 reads YYEEEE. In DNA form, the CDR3 reads TGTGCCAGCAGCTTGGCAGCCACCGGGGAGCTGTTTTTT. Translation gives CASSLAATGELFF.

V gene TRBV25-1 combines with J gene TRBJ1-4; D is unclear. Per the germline V gene, CDR1 is MGHDK and CDR2 is SYGVNS. This CDR3 spans 14 amino acids. The V end was cut by 1 base, the J end by 3 bases, with 6 bases between. Written as DNA, the CDR3 is TGTGCCAGCAGTGAATGGGCAGCTAATGAAAAACTGTTTTTT. Residues: CASSEWAANEKLFF.

This chain links TRBV2 with TRBJ2-5; no clear D. Trimming pared 6 bases from V and 8 bases from J, leaving 10 bases between. The CDR3 totals 11 residues. The V gene's germline CDR1 is SNHLY and CDR2 FYNNEI. The CDR3 region has the DNA TGTGCCAGCAGCCAGTCCCGAACCCAGTACTTC. Translation: CASSQSRTQYF.

This clonotype was seen ten or more times. The chain carries TRBV25-1 and TRBJ2-3, with 8 bases lining up with TRBD1. Germline V gene sequence: CDR1 MGHDK, CDR2 SYGVNS. The CDR3 runs to 16 residues. V lost 3 bases to trimming and J lost 2 bases; unmatched junction nucleotides: 7. This CDR3 reads CASSDADRASTDTQYF. As DNA, the CDR3 is TGTGCCAGCAGTGATGCGGACAGGGCATCCACAGATACGCAGTATTTT.

The sample holds a few counts of this clonotype. The chain uses TRBV5-1 and TRBJ2-7; possible D gene TRBD2, 6 bases. Germline lookup yields CDR1 SGHRS and CDR2 YFSETQ. V was shortened by 5 bases and J by 5 bases, with 8 bases between the two germline ends. The CDR3 contains 11 residues. CDR3 nucleotides: TGCGCCAGCAGTGGGAGGAACGAGCAGTACTTC. Its translation is CASSGRNEQYF.

This clonotype appeared a few times. The rearrangement links TRBV20-1 to TRBJ2-7; a possible D gene is TRBD1 (5 bases). The CDR3 runs to 15 residues. Germline lookup yields CDR1 DFQATT and CDR2 SNEGSKA (reference sequence). Trimming left V 3 bases short and J 7 bases short, with 22 bases between. Here the CDR3 reads CSASLPGLAGWEQYF. The CDR3 region has the DNA TGCAGTGCTAGCCTACCCGGGTTGGCAGGGTGGGAGCAGTACTTC.

This clonotype appeared a few times. This chain uses TRBV13 with TRBJ2-5; weak D call: TRBD1 (6 bases). Germline CDR1 PRHDT, CDR2 FYEKMQ (reference sequence). The CDR3 is 16 residues long. V shed 3 bases and J shed 1 base, with 15 bases lying between them. For the CDR3, the DNA is TGTGCCAGCAGCTTTTCGTCTCGAGGGGGCCAAGAGACCCAGTACTTC. Amino acid sequence: CASSFSSRGGQETQYF.

This chain links TRBV18 with TRBJ2-1; no firm D call. Trimming removed 1 base at V and 8 bases at J, with 3 bases between. Germline V gene lookup returns CDR1 KGHSH and CDR2 LQKENI. The CDR3 is 11 residues long. This CDR3 reads CASSPRDEQFF. DNA of the CDR3: TGTGCCAGCTCACCACGAGATGAGCAGTTCTTC.

The chain joins TRBV20-1 to TRBJ2-1; D not certain. Trimming took off 5 bases at V and 0 bases at J, with 11 bases between the two ends. This CDR3 spans 14 amino acids. The germline CDR1 and CDR2 sequences are DFQATT and SNEGSKA (reference sequence). In DNA form, the CDR3 reads TGCAGTGCTGGCTCGAGGAGCTCCTACAATGAGCAGTTCTTC. Protein product: CSAGSRSSYNEQFF.

In its sample, this clonotype was seen many times. The chain employs TRBV6-5 and TRBJ2-7; TRBD1 aligns across 8 bases. Germline assignment: CDR1 MNHEY and CDR2 SVGAGI. The CDR3 has 15 amino acids. V gave up 6 bases and J gave up 0 bases; unmatched junction bases: 7. This CDR3 is CASSKDRGSSYEQYF. The CDR3 nucleotides are TGTGCCAGCAGCAAAGACAGGGGAAGCTCCTACGAGCAGTACTTC.

The rearrangement joins TRBV4-3 to TRBJ2-7; 12 bases are shared with TRBD2. Germline CDR1 LGHNA, CDR2 YSLEER. The V segment lost 1 base and the J segment 2 bases; nucleotides outside the gene matches: 3. There are 16 residues in the CDR3. The CDR3: CASSQGLAGVPYEQYF. In DNA, the CDR3 is TGCGCCAGCAGCCAAGGACTAGCGGGGGTCCCCTACGAGCAGTACTTC.

The V call is TRBV3-1, the J call TRBJ2-6; D gene unclear. CDR1 is LGHDT and CDR2 is YNNKEL in the germline V gene (reference sequence). V lost 9 bases and J lost 0, with 9 bases in between. CDR3 size: 14 residues. CDR3 bases: TGTGCCAGTGGTCTAACCTCTGGGGCCAACGTCCTGACTTTC. Translated, it gives CASGLTSGANVLTF.

This clonotype was picked up many times. The DNA of the CDR3 is TGTGCCACCGGACAGGCTAGCAATCAGCCCCAGCATTTT. This translates into CATGQASNQPQHF. The chain links TRBV24-1 to TRBJ1-5; 7 bases agree with TRBD1. Germline values: CDR1 KGHDR, CDR2 SFDVKD. V lost 9 bases to trimming and J lost 0 bases; unmatched junction nucleotides: 1. CDR3 size: 13 residues.

This clonotype was recorded at least ten times. The chain has TRBV29-1 and TRBJ2-5, with 9 nucleotides matching TRBD1. Unmatched junction bases numbered 5, after V lost 8 bases and J lost 4 bases. The CDR3 extends over 12 amino acids. The germline V gene encodes CDR1 SQVTM and CDR2 ANQGSEA. This chain's CDR3 is CSLRQGVETQYF. Here the CDR3 DNA reads TGCAGCCTCCGACAGGGGGTAGAGACCCAGTACTTC.

This clonotype was seen a few times. The V and J genes are TRBV10-2 and TRBJ1-1; D gene ambiguous. The CDR3 sequence is 11 residues long. In germline, CDR1 is WSHSY, CDR2 SAAADI. The V end was cut by 3 bases, the J end by 5 bases, with 4 bases between. Here the CDR3 reads CASSERTEAFF. The CDR3, as DNA: TGCGCCAGCAGTGAAAGAACTGAAGCTTTCTTT.

The V gene is TRBV4-1, the J gene TRBJ1-1; no clear D. Germline V CDR1 and CDR2: MGHRA, YSYEKL. The CDR3 consists of 15 residues. V was trimmed by 4 bases and J by 1 base, leaving 13 bases between them. The CDR3 loop reads CASSRGLRPNTEAFF. As DNA, the CDR3 is TGCGCCAGCAGCCGAGGACTCAGGCCGAACACTGAAGCTTTCTTT.

This clonotype has a handful of counts. This rearrangement joins TRBV7-9 to TRBJ2-7; D call uncertain. Trimming stripped 4 bases from V and 3 bases from J, with 7 bases between. Germline V CDR1 and CDR2: SEHNR, FQNEAQ (reference sequence). There are 12 residues in the CDR3. In DNA, the CDR3 is TGTGCCAGCAGCTCCAGGAGCTACGAGCAGTACTTC. Its translation: CASSSRSYEQYF.

This clonotype has at least ten counts. The chain uses TRBV29-1 and TRBJ1-4; TRBD1 agrees at 10 bases. The CDR3 loop spans 16 amino acids. CDR1 is SQVTM and CDR2 is ANQGSEA in the germline V gene. V was pared by 1 base and J by 7 bases, with 9 bases of the junction left unmatched. The chain's CDR3 is CSVEAPGTGDSEKLFF. CDR3 in DNA: TGCAGCGTTGAAGCTCCCGGGACAGGGGATAGTGAAAAACTGTTTTTT.

J is TRBJ1-2 and V is TRBV28; tentatively, D is TRBD1 (5 bases). V lost 3 bases and J lost 4, with 18 bases in between. The CDR3 totals 16 residues. Per germline, CDR1 MDHEN and CDR2 SYDVKM. The CDR3 loop reads CASSLLRTGEVYGYTF. CDR3 nucleotide sequence: TGTGCCAGCAGTTTGCTCCGGACGGGGGAAGTCTATGGCTACACCTTC.

The chain is built from TRBV3-1 and TRBJ2-1; D not certain. The CDR3 loop spans 15 amino acids. From germline, CDR1 is LGHDT and CDR2 YNNKEL (reference sequence). V lost 1 base and J lost 5, with 12 bases in between. The CDR3 DNA is TGTGCCAGCAGCCAAGTTAGACACTTGAACAATGAGCAGTTCTTC. Protein product: CASSQVRHLNNEQFF.